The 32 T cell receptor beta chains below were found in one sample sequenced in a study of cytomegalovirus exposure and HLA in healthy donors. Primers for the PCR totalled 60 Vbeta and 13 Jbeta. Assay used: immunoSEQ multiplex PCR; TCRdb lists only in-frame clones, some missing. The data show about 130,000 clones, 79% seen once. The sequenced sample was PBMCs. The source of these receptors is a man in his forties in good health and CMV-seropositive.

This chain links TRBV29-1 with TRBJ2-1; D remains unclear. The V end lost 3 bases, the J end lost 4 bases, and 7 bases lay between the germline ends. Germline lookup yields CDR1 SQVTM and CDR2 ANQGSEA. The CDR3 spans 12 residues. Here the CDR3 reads CSVDIRYNEQFF. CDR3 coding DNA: TGCAGCGTTGATATCAGATACAATGAGCAGTTCTTC.

CDR3: CASSLSPGELYNEQFF. The CDR3 bases are TGCGCCAGCAGCTTGTCCCCCGGGGAGCTCTACAATGAGCAGTTCTTC. This chain joins TRBV5-1 and TRBJ2-1, with D maybe TRBD2 (5 bases). This CDR3 contains 16 residues. The V and J ends lost 1 base and 3 bases respectively, with 14 bases between them. Germline CDR1 reads SGHRS; CDR2 reads YFSETQ.

The CDR3 reads CASSPLYNEQFF. As DNA, the CDR3 is TGCGCCAGCAGCCCCTTATACAATGAGCAGTTCTTC. This chain joins TRBV5-1 and TRBJ2-1; no clear D gene. This CDR3 has 12 amino acids. V was trimmed by 4 bases and J by 4 bases, leaving 6 bases between them. CDR1 SGHRS and CDR2 YFSETQ come from the germline V gene.

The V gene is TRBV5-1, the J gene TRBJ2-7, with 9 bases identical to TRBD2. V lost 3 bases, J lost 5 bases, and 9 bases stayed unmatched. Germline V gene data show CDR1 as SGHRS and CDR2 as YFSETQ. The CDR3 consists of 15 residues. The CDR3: CASSSGGGRVHEQYF. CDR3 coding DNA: TGCGCCAGCAGCTCGGGGGGCGGGAGGGTCCACGAGCAGTACTTC.

The CDR3 nucleotides are TGCGCCAGCAGCCGCTCCGGGCAAGAGACCCAGTACTTC. It yields the protein CASSRSGQETQYF. The gene calls are TRBV4-1 and TRBJ2-5; D unresolved. Germline V gene data show CDR1 as MGHRA and CDR2 as YSYEKL. The CDR3 totals 13 residues. Trimming left V 4 bases short and J 2 bases short, with 8 bases between.

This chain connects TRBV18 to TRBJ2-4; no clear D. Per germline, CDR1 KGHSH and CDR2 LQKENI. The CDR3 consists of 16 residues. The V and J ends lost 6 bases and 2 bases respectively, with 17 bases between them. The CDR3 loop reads CASSSPSGNPKNIQYF. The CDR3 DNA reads TGTGCCAGCTCGTCCCCAAGTGGCAACCCCAAAAACATTCAGTACTTC.

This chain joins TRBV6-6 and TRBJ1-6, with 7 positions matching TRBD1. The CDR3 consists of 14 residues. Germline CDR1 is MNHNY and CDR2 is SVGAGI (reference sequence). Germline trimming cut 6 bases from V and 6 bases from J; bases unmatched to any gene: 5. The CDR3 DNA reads TGTGCCAGCAGGGGATACAGGGGTAATTCACCCCTCCACTTT. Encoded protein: CASRGYRGNSPLHF.

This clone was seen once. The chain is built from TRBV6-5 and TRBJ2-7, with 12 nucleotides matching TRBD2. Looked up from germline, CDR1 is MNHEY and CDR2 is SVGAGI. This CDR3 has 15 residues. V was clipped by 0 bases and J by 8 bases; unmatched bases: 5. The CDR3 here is CASSYSRLAGEKQYF. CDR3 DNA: TGTGCCAGCAGTTACTCGAGACTAGCGGGAGAAAAGCAGTACTTC.

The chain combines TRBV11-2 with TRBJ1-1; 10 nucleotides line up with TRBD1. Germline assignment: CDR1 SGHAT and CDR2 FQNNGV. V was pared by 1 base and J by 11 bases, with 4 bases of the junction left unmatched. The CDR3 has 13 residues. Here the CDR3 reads CASSLARQGAAFF. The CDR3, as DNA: TGTGCCAGCAGCTTAGCGCGACAGGGGGCGGCTTTCTTT.

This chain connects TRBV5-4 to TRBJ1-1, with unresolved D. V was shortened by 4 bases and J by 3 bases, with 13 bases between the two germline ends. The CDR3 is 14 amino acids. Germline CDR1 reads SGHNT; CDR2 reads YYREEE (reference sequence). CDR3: CASSRDGDDTEAFF. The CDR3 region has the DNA TGTGCCAGCAGCCGCGACGGAGATGACACTGAAGCTTTCTTT. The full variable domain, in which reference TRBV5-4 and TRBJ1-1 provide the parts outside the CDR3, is ETGVTQSPTHLIKTRGQQVTLRCSSQSGHNTVSWYQQALGQGPQFIFQYYREEENGRGNFPPRFSGLQFPNYSSELNVNALELDDSALYLCASSRDGDDTEAFFGQGTRLTVV.

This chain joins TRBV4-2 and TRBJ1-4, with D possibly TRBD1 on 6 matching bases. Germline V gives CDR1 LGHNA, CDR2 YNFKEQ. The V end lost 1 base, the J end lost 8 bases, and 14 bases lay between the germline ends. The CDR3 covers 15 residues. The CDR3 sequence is CASSQGVGAGEKLFF. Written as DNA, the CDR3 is TGTGCCAGCAGCCAAGGCGTGGGGGCTGGCGAAAAACTGTTTTTT.

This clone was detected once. Here the CDR3 reads CASSMAVQYSNQPQHF. The CDR3 bases are TGTGCCAGTAGTATGGCGGTACAATATAGCAATCAGCCCCAGCATTTT. This rearrangement joins TRBV19 to TRBJ1-5; the D is unclear. The CDR3 loop spans 16 amino acids. The V end lost 3 bases, the J end lost 0 bases, and 12 bases lay between the germline ends. From germline, CDR1 is LNHDA and CDR2 SQIVND (reference sequence).

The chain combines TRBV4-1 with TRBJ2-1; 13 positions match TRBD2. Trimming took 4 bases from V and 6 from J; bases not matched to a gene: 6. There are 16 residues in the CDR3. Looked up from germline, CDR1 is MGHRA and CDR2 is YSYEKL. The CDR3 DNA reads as TGCGCCAGCAGCCCCGTAGGACTAGCGGGAGTCAATGAGCAGTTCTTC. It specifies CASSPVGLAGVNEQFF.

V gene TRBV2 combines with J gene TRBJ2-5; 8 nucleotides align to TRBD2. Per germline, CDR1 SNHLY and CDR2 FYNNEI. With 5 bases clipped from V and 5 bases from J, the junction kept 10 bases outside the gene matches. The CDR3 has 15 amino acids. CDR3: CASSTGRGDGETQYF. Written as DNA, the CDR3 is TGTGCCAGCAGTACTGGGCGGGGGGACGGCGAGACCCAGTACTTC. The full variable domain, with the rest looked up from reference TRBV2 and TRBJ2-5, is EPEVTQTPSHQVTQMGQEVILRCVPISNHLYFYWYRQILGQKVEFLVSFYNNEISEKSEIFDDQFSVERPDGSNFTLKIRSTKLEDSAMYFCASSTGRGDGETQYFGPGTRLLVL.

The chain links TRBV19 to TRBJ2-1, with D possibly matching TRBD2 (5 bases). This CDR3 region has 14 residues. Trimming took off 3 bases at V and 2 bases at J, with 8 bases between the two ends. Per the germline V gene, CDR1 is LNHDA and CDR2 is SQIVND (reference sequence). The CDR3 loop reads CASSIRGPYNEQFF. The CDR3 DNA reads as TGTGCCAGTAGTATCCGGGGTCCCTACAATGAGCAGTTCTTC.

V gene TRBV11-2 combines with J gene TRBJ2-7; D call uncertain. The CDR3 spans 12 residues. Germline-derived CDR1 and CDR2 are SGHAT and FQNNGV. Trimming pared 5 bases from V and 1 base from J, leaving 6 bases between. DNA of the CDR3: TGTGCCAGCAGCCCGGTATCCTACGAGCAGTACTTC. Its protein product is CASSPVSYEQYF.

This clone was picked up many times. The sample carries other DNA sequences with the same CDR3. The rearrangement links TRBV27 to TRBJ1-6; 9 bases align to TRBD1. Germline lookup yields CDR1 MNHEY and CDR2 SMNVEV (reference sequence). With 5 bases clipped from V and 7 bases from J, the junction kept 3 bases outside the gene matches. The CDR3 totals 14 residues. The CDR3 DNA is TGTGCCAGCAGTCCGACAGGGGGAAATTCACCCCTCCACTTT. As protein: CASSPTGGNSPLHF.

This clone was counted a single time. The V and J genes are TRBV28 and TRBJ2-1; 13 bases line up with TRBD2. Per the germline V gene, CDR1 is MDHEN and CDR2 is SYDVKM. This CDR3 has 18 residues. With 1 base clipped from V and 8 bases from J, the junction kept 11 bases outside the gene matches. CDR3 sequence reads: CASSLYPRTSGSGYEQFF. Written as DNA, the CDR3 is TGTGCCAGCAGTTTATATCCTCGGACTAGCGGGAGTGGTTATGAGCAGTTCTTC.

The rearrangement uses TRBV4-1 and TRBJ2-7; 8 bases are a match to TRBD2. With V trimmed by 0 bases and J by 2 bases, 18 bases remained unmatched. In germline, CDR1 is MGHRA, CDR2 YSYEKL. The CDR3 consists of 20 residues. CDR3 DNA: TGCGCCAGCAGCCAAGATAACCGAGCGGGGGCCGCCAGGACCACCTACGAGCAGTACTTC. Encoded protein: CASSQDNRAGAARTTYEQYF.

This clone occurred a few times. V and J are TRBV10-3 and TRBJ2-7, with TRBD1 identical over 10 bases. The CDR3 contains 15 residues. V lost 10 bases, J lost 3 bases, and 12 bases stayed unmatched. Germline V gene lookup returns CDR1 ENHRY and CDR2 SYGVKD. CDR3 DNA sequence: TGTGCCAGCGACGGCCGGGACAGGGGATACTACGAGCAGTACTTC. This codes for CASDGRDRGYYEQYF.

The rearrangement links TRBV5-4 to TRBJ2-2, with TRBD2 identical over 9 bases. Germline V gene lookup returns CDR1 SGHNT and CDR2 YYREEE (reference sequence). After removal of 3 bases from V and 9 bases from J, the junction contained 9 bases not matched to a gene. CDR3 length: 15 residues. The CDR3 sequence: CASSSTPSGDRELFF. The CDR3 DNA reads TGTGCCAGCAGCTCCACGCCTAGCGGGGATAGGGAGCTGTTTTTT. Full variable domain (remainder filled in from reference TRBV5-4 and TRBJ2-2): ETGVTQSPTHLIKTRGQQVTLRCSSQSGHNTVSWYQQALGQGPQFIFQYYREEENGRGNFPPRFSGLQFPNYSSELNVNALELDDSALYLCASSSTPSGDRELFFGEGSRLTVL.

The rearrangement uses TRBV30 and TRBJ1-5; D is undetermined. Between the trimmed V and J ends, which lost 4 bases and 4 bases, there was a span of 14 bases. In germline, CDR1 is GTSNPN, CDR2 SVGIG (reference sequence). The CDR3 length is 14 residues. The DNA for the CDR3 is TGTGCCTGGAATACGGGAAACAAAAATCAGCCCCAGCATTTT. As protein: CAWNTGNKNQPQHF. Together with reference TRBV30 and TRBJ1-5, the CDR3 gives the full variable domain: SQTIHQWPATLVQPVGSPLSLECTVEGTSNPNLYWYRQAAGRGLQLLFYSVGIGQISSEVPQNLSASRPQDRQFILSSKKLLLSDSGFYLCAWNTGNKNQPQHFGDGTRLSIL.

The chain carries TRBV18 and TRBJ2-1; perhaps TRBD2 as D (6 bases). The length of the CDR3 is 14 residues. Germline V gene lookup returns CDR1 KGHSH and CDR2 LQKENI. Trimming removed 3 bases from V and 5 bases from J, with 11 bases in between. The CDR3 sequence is CASSPGTSNNEQFF. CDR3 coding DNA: TGTGCCAGCTCACCCGGGACTTCCAACAATGAGCAGTTCTTC.

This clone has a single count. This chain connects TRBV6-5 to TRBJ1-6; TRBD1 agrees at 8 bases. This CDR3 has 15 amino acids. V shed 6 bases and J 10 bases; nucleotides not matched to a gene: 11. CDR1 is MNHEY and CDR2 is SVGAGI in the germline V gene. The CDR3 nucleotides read TGTGCCAGCAGGCAAAACAGGGGGGATCGATCACCCCTCCACTTT. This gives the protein CASRQNRGDRSPLHF.

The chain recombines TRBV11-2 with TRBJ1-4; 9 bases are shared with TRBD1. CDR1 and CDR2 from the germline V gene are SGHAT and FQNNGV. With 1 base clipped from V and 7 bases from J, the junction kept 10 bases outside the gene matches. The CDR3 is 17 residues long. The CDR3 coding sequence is TGTGCCAGCAGCTTAGCGGGCCGGGGACAGGGTAGTGAAAAACTGTTTTTT. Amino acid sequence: CASSLAGRGQGSEKLFF.

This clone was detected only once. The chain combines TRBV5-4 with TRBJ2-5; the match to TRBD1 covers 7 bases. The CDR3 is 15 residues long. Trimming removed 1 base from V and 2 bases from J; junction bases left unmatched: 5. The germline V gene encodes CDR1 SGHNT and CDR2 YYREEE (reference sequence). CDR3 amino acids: CASSLRTGPQETQYF. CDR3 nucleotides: TGTGCCAGCAGCTTGCGGACAGGACCTCAAGAGACCCAGTACTTC.

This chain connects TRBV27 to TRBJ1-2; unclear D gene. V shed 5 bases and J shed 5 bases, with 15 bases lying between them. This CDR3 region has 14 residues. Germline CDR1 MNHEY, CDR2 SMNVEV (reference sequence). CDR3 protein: CASSPTRGIYGYTF. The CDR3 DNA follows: TGTGCCAGCAGTCCTACGAGAGGGATTTATGGCTACACCTTC.

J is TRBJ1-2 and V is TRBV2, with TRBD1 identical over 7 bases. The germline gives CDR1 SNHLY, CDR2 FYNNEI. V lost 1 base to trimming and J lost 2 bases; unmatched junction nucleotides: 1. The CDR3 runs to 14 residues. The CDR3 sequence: CASSEGGGNYGYTF. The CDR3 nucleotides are TGTGCCAGCAGTGAAGGAGGGGGCAACTATGGCTACACCTTC.

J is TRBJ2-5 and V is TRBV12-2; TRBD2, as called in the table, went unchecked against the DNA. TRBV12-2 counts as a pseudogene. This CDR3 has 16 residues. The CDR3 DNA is TGTGCAAGTCGCATACCTAGCGGGAGGGCCGGAGAGACCCAGTACTTC. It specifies CASRIPSGRAGETQYF.

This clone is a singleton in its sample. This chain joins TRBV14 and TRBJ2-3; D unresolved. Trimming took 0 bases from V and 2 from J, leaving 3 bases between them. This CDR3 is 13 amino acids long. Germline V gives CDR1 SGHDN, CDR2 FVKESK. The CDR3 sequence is CASSQDHTDTQYF. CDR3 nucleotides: TGTGCCAGCAGCCAAGATCACACAGATACGCAGTATTTT.

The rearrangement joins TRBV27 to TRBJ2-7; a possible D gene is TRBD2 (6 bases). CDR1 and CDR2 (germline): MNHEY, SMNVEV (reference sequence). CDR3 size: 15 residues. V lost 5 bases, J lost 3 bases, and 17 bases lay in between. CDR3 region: CASSPLTGSFYEQYF. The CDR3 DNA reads TGTGCCAGCAGTCCCCTCACCGGGAGTTTCTACGAGCAGTACTTC.

Here the CDR3 reads CTSSLGLPGLEQYF. Here the CDR3 DNA reads TGCACCAGCAGCCTCGGACTACCCGGGTTGGAGCAGTACTTC. The chain joins TRBV1 to TRBJ2-7; TRBD2, the table's D call, was not compared with the DNA. TRBV1 has pseudogene status. The length of the CDR3 is 14 residues.